This entry is about one T cell receptor (beta chain). Its binding antigen is unknown. Per-nucleotide qualities are absent, and no much larger clonotype sits a single base away. The sample originates from a study of blood T cell repertoires in COVID-19 (dated by TCRdb to 2019 to 2021). Describing the broader study: Samples from collaborators originated in the United States, Italy and Spain and spanned both the acute and convalescent phases of COVID-19. The material from the prospective study consisted of cDNA or gDNA derived from T cells, B-cell-depleted T cells, or PBMCs. Subjects who had been exposed to COVID-19, were actively infected with it, or had recovered from it provided the deeply sampled blood TCRbeta repertoires that made up the dataset. The repertoires were released in a freely available public database intended as a resource for research on the immune response to SARS-CoV-2. Samples came from the ongoing ImmuneRACE study (first 160 participants) plus 1,254 subjects from 6 global collaborators. A de-identified subject ID, COVID-19 status, age in years and sex were almost always included in the sample metadata. Where available, HLA class I and class II types were obtained from metadata supplied by the sample provider rather than from assay-based typing.

V ends up 4 bases short and J 3 bases short, with an unmatched junction base count of 5. Spanning cysteine to phenylalanine, the CDR3 consists of 14 amino acids. The DNA shown is the 42-base CDR3, in frame from base 1. From the germline V gene, CDR1 is MGHRA and CDR2 is YSYEKL. Whole blood was collected in K2EDTA tubes by collaborating institutions according to the institutions' own protocols. For TCRbeta analysis, collaborators shipped samples in one of three forms: frozen whole blood, isolated PBMCs, or DNA extracted from either of those sample types. TCRbeta CDR3 regions were amplified from genomic DNA using the immunoSEQ Assay, a bias-controlled multiplex PCR. In the source study's methods: Within the assay, amplification of reference gene primers was used to estimate how many nucleated cells each sample contained. To quantify the absolute abundance of each unique TCRbeta CDR3 rearrangement, sequence reads were collapsed and filtered. For each sample, productive Simpson clonality was calculated as the square root of Simpson's diversity index across productive rearrangements. What TCRdb holds here is the immuneACCESS table cut down to in-frame rearrangements. Part of the clones is not present; checked against another copy, under half of the missing clones reflect an unresolved V gene, and the others are unexplained. V and J calls plus clone size are reproduced from that table; the DNA served to infer D and trimming. Here the sample has over 120,000 clones; 88% occur a single time. The top ten clones comprise around 1.9% of the sample.

Study-wide findings and limitations: The quantity of clinical and demographic metadata differed by source and by participant and was supplied without curation.

This receptor was identified in a man in his 70s with acute or convalescent COVID-19. The chain was built from TRBV4-1 and TRBJ2-7, with 8 middle bases fitting TRBD1. Sequenced material: peripheral blood. At the DNA level, the sequence is TGCGCCAGCAGCCTACCCGGGACAGGCTACGAGCAGTACTTC. Its translation is CASSLPGTGYEQYF.